The clone carrying this TCR beta chain was found a few times. The record originates from a study of regulatory T cells in long-lasting Graves disease. With iRepertoire HTBI primers and Arm-PCR of CDR3 regions, TCR beta libraries were built. TCRdb itself ran the multiplex PCR reads through MiXCR, one entry per CDR3 protein. The sample consists of around 400,000 distinct CDR3 sequences, about 15% of them appearing once. Germline-derived CDR1 and CDR2 are KGHSH and LQKENI. The CDR3 runs to 15 residues. V was trimmed by 3 bases and J by 0 bases, leaving 9 bases between them. The sample's time point: newly diagnosed GD, antithyroid drugs for less than 3 months. PBMC RNA served as the TCR library source. The data also belong to a second study, concerning T cells in Graves' hyperthyroidism and ophthalmopathy. Per that study: Most clonotypes that expanded in the thyroid above 0.001 also showed up in blood.

V and J are TRBV18 and TRBJ1-5; possibly TRBD1 for D (6 bases). Material: peripheral blood mononuclear cells (PBMCs), obtained at new diagnosis, from a patient treated with antithyroid drugs. The TCR comes from a woman aged 40 to 50 with Graves disease. As DNA, the CDR3 is TGTGCCAGCTCACCCGGACAGTATAGCAATCAGCCCCAGCATTTT. It translates to CASSPGQYSNQPQHF.